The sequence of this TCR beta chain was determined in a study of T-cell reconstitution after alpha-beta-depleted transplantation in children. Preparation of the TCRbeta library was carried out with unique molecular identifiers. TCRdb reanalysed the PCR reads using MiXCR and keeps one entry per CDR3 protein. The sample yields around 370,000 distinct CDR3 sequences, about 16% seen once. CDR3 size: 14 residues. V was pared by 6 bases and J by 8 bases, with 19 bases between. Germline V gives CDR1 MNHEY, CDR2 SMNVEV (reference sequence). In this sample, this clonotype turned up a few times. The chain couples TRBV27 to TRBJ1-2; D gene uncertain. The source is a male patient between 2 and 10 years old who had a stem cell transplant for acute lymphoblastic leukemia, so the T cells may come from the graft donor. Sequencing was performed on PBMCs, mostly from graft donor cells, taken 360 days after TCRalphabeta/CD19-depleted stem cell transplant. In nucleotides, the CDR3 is TGTGCCAGCAGGCCCGTTGATCTAGCTCGGGGCTACACCTTC. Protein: CASRPVDLARGYTF.